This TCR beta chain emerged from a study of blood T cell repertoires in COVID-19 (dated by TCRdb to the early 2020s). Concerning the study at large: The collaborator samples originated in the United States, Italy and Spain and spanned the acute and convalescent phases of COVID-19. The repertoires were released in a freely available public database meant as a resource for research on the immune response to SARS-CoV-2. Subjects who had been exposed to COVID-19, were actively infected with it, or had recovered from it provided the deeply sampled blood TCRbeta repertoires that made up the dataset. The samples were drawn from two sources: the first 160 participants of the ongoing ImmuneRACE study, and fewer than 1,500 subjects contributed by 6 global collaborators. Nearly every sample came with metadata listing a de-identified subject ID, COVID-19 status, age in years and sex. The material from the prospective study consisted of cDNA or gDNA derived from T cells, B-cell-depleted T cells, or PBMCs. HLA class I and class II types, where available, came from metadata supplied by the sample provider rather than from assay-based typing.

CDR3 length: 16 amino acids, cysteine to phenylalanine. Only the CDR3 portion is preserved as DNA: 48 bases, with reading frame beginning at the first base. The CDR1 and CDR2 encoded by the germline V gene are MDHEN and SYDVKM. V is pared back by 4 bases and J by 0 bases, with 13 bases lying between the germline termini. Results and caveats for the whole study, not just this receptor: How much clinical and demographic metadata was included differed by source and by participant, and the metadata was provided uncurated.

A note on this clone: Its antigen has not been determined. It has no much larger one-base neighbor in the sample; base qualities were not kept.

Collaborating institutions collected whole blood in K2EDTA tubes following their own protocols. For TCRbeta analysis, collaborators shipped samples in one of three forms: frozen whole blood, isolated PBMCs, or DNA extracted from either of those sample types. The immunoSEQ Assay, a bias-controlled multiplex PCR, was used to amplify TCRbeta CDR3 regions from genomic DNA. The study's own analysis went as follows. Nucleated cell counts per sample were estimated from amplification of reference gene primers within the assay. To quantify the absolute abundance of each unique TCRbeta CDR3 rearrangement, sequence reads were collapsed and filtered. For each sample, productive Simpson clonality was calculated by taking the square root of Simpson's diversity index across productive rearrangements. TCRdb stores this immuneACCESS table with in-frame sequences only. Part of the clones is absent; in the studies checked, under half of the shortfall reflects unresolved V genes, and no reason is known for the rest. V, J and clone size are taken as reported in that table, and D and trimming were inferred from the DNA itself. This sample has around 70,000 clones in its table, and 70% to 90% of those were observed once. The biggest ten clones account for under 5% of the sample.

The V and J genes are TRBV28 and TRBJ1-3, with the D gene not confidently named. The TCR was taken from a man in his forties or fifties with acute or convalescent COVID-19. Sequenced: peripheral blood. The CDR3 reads CASSSHTQNSGNTIYF. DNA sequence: TGTGCCAGCAGTTCACATACACAAAACTCTGGAAACACCATATATTTT.